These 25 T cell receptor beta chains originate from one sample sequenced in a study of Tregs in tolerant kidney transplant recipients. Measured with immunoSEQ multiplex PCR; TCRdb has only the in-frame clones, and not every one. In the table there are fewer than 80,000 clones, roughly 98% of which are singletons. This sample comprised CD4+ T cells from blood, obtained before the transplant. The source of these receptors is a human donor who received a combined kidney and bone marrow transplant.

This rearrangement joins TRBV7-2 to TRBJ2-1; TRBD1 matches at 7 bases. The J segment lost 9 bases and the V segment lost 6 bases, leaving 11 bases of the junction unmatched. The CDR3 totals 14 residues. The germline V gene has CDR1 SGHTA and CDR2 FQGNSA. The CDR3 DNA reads TGTGCCAGCAGGACAGACAGGGTGAATCCTGAGCAGTTCTTC. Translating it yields CASRTDRVNPEQFF. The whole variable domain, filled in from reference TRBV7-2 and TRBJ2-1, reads GAGVSQSPSNKVTEKGKDVELRCDPISGHTALYWYRQSLGQGLEFLIYFQGNSAPDKSGLPSDRFSAERTGGSVSTLTIQRTQQEDSAVYLCASRTDRVNPEQFFGPGTRLTVL.

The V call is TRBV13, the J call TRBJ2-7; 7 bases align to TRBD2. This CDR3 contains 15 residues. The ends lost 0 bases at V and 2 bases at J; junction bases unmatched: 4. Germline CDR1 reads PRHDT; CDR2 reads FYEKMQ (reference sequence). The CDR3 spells CASSLGPGGTYEQYF. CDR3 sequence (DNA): TGTGCCAGCAGCTTAGGACCGGGGGGAACCTACGAGCAGTACTTC.

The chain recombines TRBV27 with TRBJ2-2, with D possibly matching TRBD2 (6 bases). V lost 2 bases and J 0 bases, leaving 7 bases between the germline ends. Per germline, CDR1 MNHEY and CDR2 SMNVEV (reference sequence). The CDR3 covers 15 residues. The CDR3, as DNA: TGTGCCAGCAGTTTACCGGGAGCGAACACCGGGGAGCTGTTTTTT. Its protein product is CASSLPGANTGELFF.

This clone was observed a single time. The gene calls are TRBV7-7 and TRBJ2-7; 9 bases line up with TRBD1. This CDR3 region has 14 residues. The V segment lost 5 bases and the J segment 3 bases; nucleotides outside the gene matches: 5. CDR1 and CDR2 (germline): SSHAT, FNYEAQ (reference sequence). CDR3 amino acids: CASSEGQGLYEQYF. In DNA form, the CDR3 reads TGTGCCAGCAGCGAGGGACAGGGTCTCTACGAGCAGTACTTC.

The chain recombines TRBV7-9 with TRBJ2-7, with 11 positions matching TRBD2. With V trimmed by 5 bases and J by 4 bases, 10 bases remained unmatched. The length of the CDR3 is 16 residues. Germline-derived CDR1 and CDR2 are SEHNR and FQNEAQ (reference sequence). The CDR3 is CASSARILAGEYEQYF. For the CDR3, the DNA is TGTGCCAGCAGCGCGCGAATACTAGCGGGGGAGTACGAGCAGTACTTC.

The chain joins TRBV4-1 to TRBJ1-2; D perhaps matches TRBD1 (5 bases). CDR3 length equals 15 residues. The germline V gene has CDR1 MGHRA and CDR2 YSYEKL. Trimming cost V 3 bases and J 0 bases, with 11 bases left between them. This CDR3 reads CASSQPGLANYGYTF. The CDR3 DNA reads TGCGCCAGCAGCCAGCCGGGACTGGCTAACTATGGCTACACCTTC.

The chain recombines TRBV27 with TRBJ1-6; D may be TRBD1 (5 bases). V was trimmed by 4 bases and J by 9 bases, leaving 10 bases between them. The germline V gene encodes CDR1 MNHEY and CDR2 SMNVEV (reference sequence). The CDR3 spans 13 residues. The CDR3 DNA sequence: TGTGCCAGCAGTTCTCAGGGAGGTTCACCCCTCCACTTT. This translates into CASSSQGGSPLHF.

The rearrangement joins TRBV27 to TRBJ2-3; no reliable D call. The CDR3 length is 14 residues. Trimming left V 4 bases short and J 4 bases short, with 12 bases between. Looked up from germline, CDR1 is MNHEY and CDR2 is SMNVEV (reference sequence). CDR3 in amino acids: CASSSFPSPDTQYF. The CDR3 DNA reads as TGTGCCAGCAGTTCCTTCCCTTCCCCAGATACGCAGTATTTT.

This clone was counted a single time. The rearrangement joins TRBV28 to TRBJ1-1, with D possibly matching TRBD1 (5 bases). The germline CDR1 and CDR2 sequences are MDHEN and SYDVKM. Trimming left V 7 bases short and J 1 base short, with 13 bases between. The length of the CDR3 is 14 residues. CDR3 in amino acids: CASTGTLRNTEAFF. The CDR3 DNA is TGTGCCAGCACTGGGACTTTAAGGAACACTGAAGCTTTCTTT.

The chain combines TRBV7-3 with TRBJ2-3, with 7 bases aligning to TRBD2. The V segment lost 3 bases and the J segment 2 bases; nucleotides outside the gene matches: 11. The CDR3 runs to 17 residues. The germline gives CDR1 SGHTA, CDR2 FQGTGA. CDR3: CASSLSGTNPSTDTQYF. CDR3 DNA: TGTGCCAGCAGCTTGTCCGGGACTAACCCTTCCACAGATACGCAGTATTTT.

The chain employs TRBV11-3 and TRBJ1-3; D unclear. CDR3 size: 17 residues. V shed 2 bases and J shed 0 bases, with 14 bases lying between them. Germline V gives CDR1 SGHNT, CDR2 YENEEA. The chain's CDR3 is CASSLYRQAHSGNTIYF. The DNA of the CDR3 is TGTGCCAGCAGCTTATACCGGCAGGCCCACTCTGGAAACACCATATATTTT.

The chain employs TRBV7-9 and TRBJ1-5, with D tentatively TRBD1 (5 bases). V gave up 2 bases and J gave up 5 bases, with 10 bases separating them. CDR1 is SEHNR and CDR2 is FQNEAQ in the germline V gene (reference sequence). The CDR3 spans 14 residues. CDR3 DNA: TGTGCCAGCAGCTTACAGGGTTCGGATCAGCCCCAGCATTTT. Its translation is CASSLQGSDQPQHF.

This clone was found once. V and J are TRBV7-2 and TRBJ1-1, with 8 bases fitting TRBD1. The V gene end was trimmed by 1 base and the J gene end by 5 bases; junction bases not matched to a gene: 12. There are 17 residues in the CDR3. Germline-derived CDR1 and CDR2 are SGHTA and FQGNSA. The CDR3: CASSLEGITGGGTEAFF. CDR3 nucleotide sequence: TGTGCCAGCAGCTTAGAGGGGATCACAGGGGGTGGAACTGAAGCTTTCTTT.

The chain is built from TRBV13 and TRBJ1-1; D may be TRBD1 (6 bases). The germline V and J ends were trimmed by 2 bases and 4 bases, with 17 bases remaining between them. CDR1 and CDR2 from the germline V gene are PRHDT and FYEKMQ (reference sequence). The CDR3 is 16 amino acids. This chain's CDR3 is CASSLMGVRQVTEAFF. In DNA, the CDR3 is TGTGCCAGCAGCTTAATGGGGGTGAGACAGGTCACTGAAGCTTTCTTT. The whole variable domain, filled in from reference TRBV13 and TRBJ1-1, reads AAGVIQSPRHLIKEKRETATLKCYPIPRHDTVYWYQQGPGQDPQFLISFYEKMQSDKGSIPDRFSAQQFSDYHSELNMSSLELGDSALYFCASSLMGVRQVTEAFFGQGTRLTVV.

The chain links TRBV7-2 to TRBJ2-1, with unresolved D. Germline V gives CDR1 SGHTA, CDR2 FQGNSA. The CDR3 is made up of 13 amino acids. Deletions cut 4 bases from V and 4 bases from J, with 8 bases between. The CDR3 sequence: CASSSTTYNEQFF. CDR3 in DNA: TGTGCCAGCAGCTCGACAACTTACAATGAGCAGTTCTTC.

The CDR3 region is CASSLDRENSPLHF. DNA for the CDR3: TGCGCCAGCAGCTTAGACAGGGAGAATTCACCCCTCCACTTT. V usage is TRBV5-1 and J usage is TRBJ1-6, with 7 bases matching TRBD1. The CDR3 has 14 amino acids. Germline V gives CDR1 SGHRS, CDR2 YFSETQ. V lost 2 bases and J lost 7; bases outside the gene matches: 3.

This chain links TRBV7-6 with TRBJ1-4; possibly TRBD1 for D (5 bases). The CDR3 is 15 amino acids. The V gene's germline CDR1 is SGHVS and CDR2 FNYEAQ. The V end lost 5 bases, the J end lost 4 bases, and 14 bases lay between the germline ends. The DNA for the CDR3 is TGTGCCAGCAGCATATCGACAGTCTATAATGAAAAACTGTTTTTT. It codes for CASSISTVYNEKLFF.

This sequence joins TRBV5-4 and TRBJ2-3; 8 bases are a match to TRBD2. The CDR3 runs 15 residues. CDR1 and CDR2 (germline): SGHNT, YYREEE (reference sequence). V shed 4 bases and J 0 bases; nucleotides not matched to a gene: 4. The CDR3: CASSLGGASTDTQYF. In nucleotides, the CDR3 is TGTGCCAGCAGCCTCGGGGGGGCTAGCACAGATACGCAGTATTTT. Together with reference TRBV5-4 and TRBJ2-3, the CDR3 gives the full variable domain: ETGVTQSPTHLIKTRGQQVTLRCSSQSGHNTVSWYQQALGQGPQFIFQYYREEENGRGNFPPRFSGLQFPNYSSELNVNALELDDSALYLCASSLGGASTDTQYFGPGTRLTVL.

CDR3 nucleotides: TGCGCCAGCAGCTCGGGACAACTAGAACCCTACGAGCAGTACTTC. Translating it yields CASSSGQLEPYEQYF. This rearrangement joins TRBV5-1 to TRBJ2-7; D might be TRBD1 (6 bases). V shed 3 bases and J shed 2 bases, with 15 bases lying between them. The CDR3 is 15 amino acids. Germline CDR1 reads SGHRS; CDR2 reads YFSETQ.

The CDR3 reads CASRPGQAIGRTEAFF. CDR3 nucleotides: TGCGCCAGCAGACCGGGACAGGCGATAGGGAGAACTGAAGCTTTCTTT. The chain carries TRBV5-1 and TRBJ1-1; 8 positions match TRBD1. The CDR3 sequence is 16 residues long. With 5 bases clipped from V and 5 bases from J, the junction kept 14 bases outside the gene matches. From germline, CDR1 is SGHRS and CDR2 YFSETQ. Full variable domain (remainder filled in from reference TRBV5-1 and TRBJ1-1): KAGVTQTPRYLIKTRGQQVTLSCSPISGHRSVSWYQQTPGQGLQFLFEYFSETQRNKGNFPGRFSGRQFSNSRSEMNVSTLELGDSALYLCASRPGQAIGRTEAFFGQGTRLTVV.

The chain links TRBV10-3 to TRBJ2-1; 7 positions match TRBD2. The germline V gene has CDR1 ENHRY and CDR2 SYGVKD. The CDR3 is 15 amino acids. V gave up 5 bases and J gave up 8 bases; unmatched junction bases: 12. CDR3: CAISRSGLGSYEQFF. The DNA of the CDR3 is TGTGCCATCAGTAGGAGTGGACTAGGGTCCTATGAGCAGTTCTTC.

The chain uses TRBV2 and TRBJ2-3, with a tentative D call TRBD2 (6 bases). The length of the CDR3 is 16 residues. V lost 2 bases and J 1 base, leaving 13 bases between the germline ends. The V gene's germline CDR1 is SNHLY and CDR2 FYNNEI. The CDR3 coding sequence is TGTGCCAGCAGTGAAAGGCGGTCTAGCGGCACAGATACGCAGTATTTT. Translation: CASSERRSSGTDTQYF.

In DNA form, the CDR3 reads TGTGCCACTGAAGGGGATAAGGGCTATGGCTACACCTTC. Its protein is CATEGDKGYGYTF. The chain has TRBV30 and TRBJ1-2; D is perhaps TRBD1 (5 bases). Germline CDR1 is GTSNPN and CDR2 is SVGIG (reference sequence). There are 13 residues in the CDR3. V lost 8 bases and J lost 4, with 17 bases in between.

In nucleotides, the CDR3 is TGTGCCAGCAGCCAACGCCTAACAAGACAGACAACTAATGAAAAACTGTTTTTT. Protein: CASSQRLTRQTTNEKLFF. V and J are TRBV7-2 and TRBJ1-4, with TRBD1 as a possible D gene (5 bases). This CDR3 is 18 amino acids long. Germline CDR1 and CDR2: SGHTA and FQGNSA. The germline V and J ends were trimmed by 5 bases and 0 bases, with 19 bases remaining between them.

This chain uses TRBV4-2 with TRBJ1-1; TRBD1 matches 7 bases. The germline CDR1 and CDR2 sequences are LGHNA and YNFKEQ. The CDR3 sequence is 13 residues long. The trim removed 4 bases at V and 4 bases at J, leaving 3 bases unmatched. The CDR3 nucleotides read TGTGCCAGCAGCCTCAGACAGGGCACTGAAGCTTTCTTT. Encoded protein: CASSLRQGTEAFF.